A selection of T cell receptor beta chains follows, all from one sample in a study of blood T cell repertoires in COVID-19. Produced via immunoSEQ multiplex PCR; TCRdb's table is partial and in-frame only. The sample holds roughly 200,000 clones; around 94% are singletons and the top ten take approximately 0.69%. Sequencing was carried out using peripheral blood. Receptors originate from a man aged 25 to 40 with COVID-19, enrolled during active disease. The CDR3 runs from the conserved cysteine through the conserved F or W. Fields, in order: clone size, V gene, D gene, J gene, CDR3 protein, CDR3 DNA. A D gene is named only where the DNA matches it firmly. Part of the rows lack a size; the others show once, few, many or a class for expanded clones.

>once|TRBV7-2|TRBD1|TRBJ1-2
CASSPGTAFNYGYTF
TGTGCCAGCAGCCCAGGGACAGCATTTAACTATGGCTACACCTTC
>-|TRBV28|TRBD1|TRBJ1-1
CASSHLGQGEAFF
TGTGCCAGCAGCCACCTGGGACAGGGTGAAGCTTTCTTT
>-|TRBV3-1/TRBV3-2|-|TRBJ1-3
CASSLGQLGNTIYF
TGTGCCAGCAGCCTGGGACAACTTGGAAACACCATATATTTT
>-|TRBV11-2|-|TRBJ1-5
CASSLEQHQPQHF
TGTGCCAGCAGCTTAGAACAGCATCAGCCCCAGCATTTT
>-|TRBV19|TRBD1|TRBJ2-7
CASSVQGAREQYF
TGTGCCAGTAGTGTACAGGGGGCAAGGGAGCAGTACTTC
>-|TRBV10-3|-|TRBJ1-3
CAISGGIASGNTIYF
TGTGCCATCAGTGGTGGCATAGCGAGTGGAAACACCATATATTTT
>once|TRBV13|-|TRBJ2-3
CASSLEAGGTDTQYF
TGTGCCAGCAGCTTAGAAGCAGGGGGCACAGATACGCAGTATTTT
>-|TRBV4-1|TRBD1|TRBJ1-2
CASSQDLMGQGVGYTF
TGCGCCAGCAGCCAAGATCTTATGGGACAGGGGGTCGGCTACACCTTC
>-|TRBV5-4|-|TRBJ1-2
CASTSQGTEYGYTF
TGTGCCAGCACCTCACAGGGAACGGAGTATGGCTACACCTTC
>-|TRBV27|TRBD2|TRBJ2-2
CASSWRAGGTGELFF
TGTGCCAGCAGTTGGAGAGCGGGGGGCACCGGGGAGCTGTTTTTT
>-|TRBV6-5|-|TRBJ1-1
CASSYSGGAFF
TGTGCCAGCAGTTACTCAGGGGGAGCTTTCTTT
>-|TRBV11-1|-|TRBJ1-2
CASSPTGGHGYGYTF
TGTGCCAGCAGCCCCACAGGAGGGCACGGCTATGGCTACACCTTC
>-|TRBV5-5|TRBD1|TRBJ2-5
CASSLGPQGAVGETQYF
TGTGCCAGCAGCTTGGGGCCACAGGGGGCTGTTGGCGAGACCCAGTACTTC
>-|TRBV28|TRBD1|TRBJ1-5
CASSSPGTEGSGQPQHF
TGTGCCAGCAGTTCCCCCGGGACAGAGGGTTCGGGTCAGCCCCAGCATTTT
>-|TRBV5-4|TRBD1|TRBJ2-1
CASSRGQDYNEQFF
TGTGCCAGCAGCCGAGGACAGGACTACAATGAGCAGTTCTTC
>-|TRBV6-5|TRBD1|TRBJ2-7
CASSRDRGHHEQYF
TGTGCCAGCAGTCGAGACAGGGGGCACCACGAGCAGTACTTC
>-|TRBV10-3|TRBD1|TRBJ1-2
CAISESQAQGDYGYTF
TGTGCCATCAGTGAGTCCCAAGCACAGGGGGACTATGGCTACACCTTC
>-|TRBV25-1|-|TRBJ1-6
CASRLELYSPLHF
TGTGCCAGCAGGCTAGAGTTGTATTCACCCCTCCACTTT
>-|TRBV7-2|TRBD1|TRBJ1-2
CASSLEGALGYGYTF
TGTGCCAGCAGCTTGGAGGGGGCCTTGGGGTATGGCTACACCTTC
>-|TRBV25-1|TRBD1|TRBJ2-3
CASSDPGQGSTDTQYF
TGTGCCAGCAGCGACCCGGGACAGGGAAGCACAGATACGCAGTATTTT
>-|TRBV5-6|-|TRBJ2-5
CASSLNQGSQWETQYF
TGTGCCAGCAGCTTGAATCAGGGGAGCCAGTGGGAGACCCAGTACTTC
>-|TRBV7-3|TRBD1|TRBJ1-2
CASSLTGQGTSGYTF
TGTGCCAGCAGCTTAACGGGACAGGGAACCAGTGGCTACACCTTC
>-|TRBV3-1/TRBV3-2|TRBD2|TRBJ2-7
CASSQALANYEQYF
TGTGCCAGCAGCCAAGCACTAGCGAACTACGAGCAGTACTTC
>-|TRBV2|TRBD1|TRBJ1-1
CASRGRQGKSTEAFF
TGTGCCAGCAGGGGAAGACAGGGAAAGAGCACTGAAGCTTTCTTT
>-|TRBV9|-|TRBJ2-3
CASSVESQITDTQYF
TGTGCCAGCAGCGTAGAGTCTCAGATCACAGATACGCAGTATTTT
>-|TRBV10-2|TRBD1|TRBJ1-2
CASSRDRDNYGYTF
TGCGCCAGTAGCCGGGACAGGGATAACTATGGCTACACCTTC
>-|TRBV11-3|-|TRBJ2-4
CASSLSLQKWLTKNIQYF
TGTGCCAGCAGCTTATCCCTACAGAAATGGCTTACCAAAAACATTCAGTACTTC
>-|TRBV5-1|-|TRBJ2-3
CASSLGQEVDTQYF
TGCGCCAGCAGCTTGGGACAGGAGGTCGATACGCAGTATTTT
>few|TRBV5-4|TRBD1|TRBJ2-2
CASRPGTGATGELFF
TGTGCCAGCAGACCCGGGACAGGGGCGACCGGGGAGCTGTTTTTT
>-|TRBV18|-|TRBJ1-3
CASSPGAGQLTGNTIYF
TGTGCCAGCTCACCAGGGGCAGGGCAATTAACTGGAAACACCATATATTTT
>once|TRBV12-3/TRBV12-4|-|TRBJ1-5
CASVLGGNQPQHF
TGTGCCAGCGTCCTGGGGGGGAATCAGCCCCAGCATTTT